Listed below are T cell receptor beta chains from one sample, sequenced in a study of blood T cell repertoires in COVID-19. TCRdb's copy holds only in-frame clones and misses some; the assay was immunoSEQ multiplex PCR. The sample shows about 100,000 clones, 84% of them seen only once. Sample: peripheral blood. The receptors were sampled from a man aged 40-49 years with active or convalescent COVID-19. Each CDR3 is given with its conserved first and last residue. Each record gives: V gene, D gene, J gene, clone size, CDR3 DNA, CDR3 protein. D genes are given only for firm matches. Not every row has a clone size; where given, it reads once, few, many or a size class.

V gene: TRBV30; D gene: -; J gene: TRBJ1-5; clone size: few; CDR3 DNA: TGTGCCTGGAGAGCGGGGGATGCGGCCCAGCATTTT; CDR3 protein: CAWRAGDAAQHF
V gene: TRBV7-2; D gene: TRBD1; J gene: TRBJ1-2; clone size: -; CDR3 DNA: TGTGCCAGCAGCCGCGGGACAGGGGCGGAACTAGCTAACTATGGCTACACCTTC; CDR3 protein: CASSRGTGAELANYGYTF
V gene: TRBV19; D gene: TRBD1; J gene: TRBJ2-6; clone size: -; CDR3 DNA: TGTGCCAGTAGTGAACAGGGGAGAAGGTTCTCTGGGGCCAACGTCCTGACTTTC; CDR3 protein: CASSEQGRRFSGANVLTF
V gene: TRBV18; D gene: TRBD1; J gene: TRBJ2-7; clone size: -; CDR3 DNA: TGTGCCAGCTCACCAGGGCCGGGACAGGGTTCCTACGAGCAGTACTTC; CDR3 protein: CASSPGPGQGSYEQYF
V gene: TRBV3-1/TRBV3-2; D gene: -; J gene: TRBJ1-1; clone size: -; CDR3 DNA: TGTGCCAGCAGCATCAGGGACACTGAAGCTTTCTTT; CDR3 protein: CASSIRDTEAFF
V gene: TRBV9; D gene: TRBD2; J gene: TRBJ2-7; clone size: -; CDR3 DNA: TGTGCCAGCAGCGTAGAGGCTAGCGGGGGTCTCTACGAGCAGTACTTC; CDR3 protein: CASSVEASGGLYEQYF
V gene: TRBV4-3; D gene: TRBD1; J gene: TRBJ1-2; clone size: -; CDR3 DNA: TGCGCCAGCAGCCTCGGTTCAGGACAGGCCAACTATGGCTACACCTTC; CDR3 protein: CASSLGSGQANYGYTF
V gene: TRBV6-4; D gene: -; J gene: TRBJ2-1; clone size: few; CDR3 DNA: TGTGCCAGCAGGGCGGCGGGCGGGGCCTACAATGAGCAGTTCTTC; CDR3 protein: CASRAAGGAYNEQFF
V gene: TRBV19; D gene: -; J gene: TRBJ1-4; clone size: few; CDR3 DNA: TGTGCCAGTAGTCCCGGAGGGGCGGAGTATTTTGAAAAACTGTTTTTT; CDR3 protein: CASSPGGAEYFEKLFF
V gene: TRBV19; D gene: -; J gene: TRBJ1-5; clone size: -; CDR3 DNA: TGTGCCAGTTCGGAAAGGCAGGATCAGCCCCAGCATTTT; CDR3 protein: CASSERQDQPQHF
V gene: TRBV27; D gene: TRBD1; J gene: TRBJ2-7; clone size: -; CDR3 DNA: TGTGCCAGCAGTCAGGGGGTCTCCTACGAGCAGTACTTC; CDR3 protein: CASSQGVSYEQYF
V gene: TRBV4-3; D gene: TRBD2; J gene: TRBJ2-1; clone size: -; CDR3 DNA: TGCGCCAGCAGCCAAGCACTAGCGGGGGGCAACAATGAGCAGTTCTTC; CDR3 protein: CASSQALAGGNNEQFF
V gene: TRBV6-5; D gene: -; J gene: TRBJ1-3; clone size: -; CDR3 DNA: TGTGCCAGCACCGACAAACAGGGATCTGGAAACACCATATATTTT; CDR3 protein: CASTDKQGSGNTIYF
V gene: TRBV2; D gene: TRBD1; J gene: TRBJ1-6; clone size: -; CDR3 DNA: TGTGCCAGCAGGGACAGGGGGCAGAATTCACCCCTCCACTTT; CDR3 protein: CASRDRGQNSPLHF
V gene: TRBV6-4; D gene: TRBD2; J gene: TRBJ2-1; clone size: -; CDR3 DNA: TGTGCCACCTCGCCGCGGGGGGCTGCCTACAATGAGCAGTTCTTC; CDR3 protein: CATSPRGAAYNEQFF
V gene: TRBV2; D gene: TRBD1; J gene: TRBJ2-3; clone size: -; CDR3 DNA: TGTGCCAGCAGTGTAGGGGGCGCAACAGATACGCAGTATTTT; CDR3 protein: CASSVGGATDTQYF
V gene: TRBV7-2; D gene: TRBD1; J gene: TRBJ1-1; clone size: -; CDR3 DNA: TGTGCCAGCAGCTTCGACAGGGTGTCTGAAGCTTTCTTT; CDR3 protein: CASSFDRVSEAFF
V gene: TRBV5-4; D gene: -; J gene: TRBJ2-7; clone size: -; CDR3 DNA: TGTGCCAGCAGCTCCTCCACAGGGCCCCTCTACGAGCAGTACTTC; CDR3 protein: CASSSSTGPLYEQYF
V gene: TRBV11-2; D gene: -; J gene: TRBJ2-3; clone size: few; CDR3 DNA: TGTGCCAGCAGCTTAGGCGGCTCAGGCGGGGCCGTTACGCAGTATTTT; CDR3 protein: CASSLGGSGGAVTQYF
V gene: TRBV30; D gene: TRBD1; J gene: TRBJ1-1; clone size: once; CDR3 DNA: TGTGCCTGGAGTGCCGGCTCCGGGACAGGGAAGGGTGAAGCTTTCTTT; CDR3 protein: CAWSAGSGTGKGEAFF
V gene: TRBV6-5; D gene: -; J gene: TRBJ2-5; clone size: -; CDR3 DNA: TGTGCCAGCAGACCTCCAGGGGAAGAGACCCAGTACTTC; CDR3 protein: CASRPPGEETQYF
V gene: TRBV9; D gene: -; J gene: TRBJ2-7; clone size: -; CDR3 DNA: TGTGCCAGCAGCCCACAGGGCGTTAACCACGAGCAGTACTTC; CDR3 protein: CASSPQGVNHEQYF
V gene: TRBV19; D gene: -; J gene: TRBJ1-3; clone size: -; CDR3 DNA: TGTGCCAGTAGTACACAGGGCGGTTCTGGAAACACCATATATTTT; CDR3 protein: CASSTQGGSGNTIYF
V gene: TRBV2; D gene: TRBD1; J gene: TRBJ1-2; clone size: -; CDR3 DNA: TGTGCCAGCAGTGAAAGGGACAGATACTATGGCTACACCTTC; CDR3 protein: CASSERDRYYGYTF
V gene: TRBV18; D gene: -; J gene: TRBJ2-7; clone size: -; CDR3 DNA: TGTGCCAGCTGTTCCAGGGGATCGGGGTCCTACGAGCAGTACTTC; CDR3 protein: CASCSRGSGSYEQYF
V gene: TRBV18; D gene: TRBD1; J gene: TRBJ2-7; clone size: -; CDR3 DNA: TGTGCCAGCTCACCACAATCGACAGGGTCAAGCAACGTCGAGCAGTACTTC; CDR3 protein: CASSPQSTGSSNVEQYF
V gene: TRBV30; D gene: TRBD1; J gene: TRBJ2-5; clone size: -; CDR3 DNA: TGTGCCTGGAGTACAGGGGGGGAGACCCAGTACTTC; CDR3 protein: CAWSTGGETQYF
V gene: TRBV12-5; D gene: TRBD1; J gene: TRBJ1-6; clone size: -; CDR3 DNA: TGTGCTAGGGGGACAGGGGATTCACCCCTCCACTTT; CDR3 protein: CARGTGDSPLHF
V gene: TRBV7-2; D gene: -; J gene: TRBJ2-7; clone size: few; CDR3 DNA: TGTGCCAGCAGCTTTTCCCGGACAGCCTACGAGCAGTACTTC; CDR3 protein: CASSFSRTAYEQYF
V gene: TRBV6-6; D gene: -; J gene: TRBJ2-5; clone size: -; CDR3 DNA: TGTGCCAGCAGGCTCACAGGGTGGCAAGAGACCCAGTACTTC; CDR3 protein: CASRLTGWQETQYF
V gene: TRBV19; D gene: TRBD1; J gene: TRBJ1-4; clone size: -; CDR3 DNA: TGTGCCAGTATAGAGGGACAGGGGCGGAATGAAAAACTGTTTTTT; CDR3 protein: CASIEGQGRNEKLFF
V gene: TRBV5-1; D gene: TRBD2; J gene: TRBJ2-5; clone size: -; CDR3 DNA: TGCGCCAGCAGCTTATTGGGACTAGCGGGGGCCAAAGAGACCCAGTACTTC; CDR3 protein: CASSLLGLAGAKETQYF
V gene: TRBV2; D gene: TRBD2; J gene: TRBJ2-5; clone size: -; CDR3 DNA: TGTGCCAGCAGTGCAAAACCCGGGGGGGAGACCCAGTACTTC; CDR3 protein: CASSAKPGGETQYF
V gene: TRBV12-3/TRBV12-4; D gene: TRBD1; J gene: TRBJ1-1; clone size: -; CDR3 DNA: TGTGCCAGCAGCCCGGGACAGGGGGGTGAAGCTTTCTTT; CDR3 protein: CASSPGQGGEAFF
V gene: TRBV11-1; D gene: -; J gene: TRBJ2-7; clone size: -; CDR3 DNA: TGTGCCAGCGGTCAGACCTACGAGCAGTACTTC; CDR3 protein: CASGQTYEQYF
V gene: TRBV9; D gene: TRBD2; J gene: TRBJ2-1; clone size: -; CDR3 DNA: TGTGCCAGCAGCGTAGTATATCGGGCGGGCGGGGGGCCGTCCTACAATGAGCAGTTCTTC; CDR3 protein: CASSVVYRAGGGPSYNEQFF
V gene: TRBV30; D gene: -; J gene: TRBJ1-6; clone size: -; CDR3 DNA: TGTGCCTGGAGTGTACGAACAGCTTATAATTCACCCCTCCACTTT; CDR3 protein: CAWSVRTAYNSPLHF
V gene: TRBV5-1; D gene: -; J gene: TRBJ1-3; clone size: -; CDR3 DNA: TGCGCCAGCAGCGAGACCGCGGCCGGAAACACCATATATTTT; CDR3 protein: CASSETAAGNTIYF
V gene: TRBV6-2/TRBV6-3; D gene: -; J gene: TRBJ1-2; clone size: -; CDR3 DNA: TGTGCCAGCAGTTATGGGCTTACGGCTCCCTATGGCTACACCTTC; CDR3 protein: CASSYGLTAPYGYTF
V gene: TRBV7-2; D gene: -; J gene: TRBJ1-5; clone size: -; CDR3 DNA: TGTGCCAGCAGCGCGGTCGGGGGAAGCGGGCAGCCCCAGCATTTT; CDR3 protein: CASSAVGGSGQPQHF
V gene: TRBV4-1; D gene: -; J gene: TRBJ2-7; clone size: -; CDR3 DNA: TGCGCCAGCAGCCAGCTCCCGGGACGGGAGTACGAGCAGTACTTC; CDR3 protein: CASSQLPGREYEQYF
V gene: TRBV7-9; D gene: -; J gene: TRBJ1-1; clone size: -; CDR3 DNA: TGTGCCAGCAGCTTGCAGGGAAACCCTGAAGCTTTCTTT; CDR3 protein: CASSLQGNPEAFF
V gene: TRBV3-1/TRBV3-2; D gene: -; J gene: TRBJ1-1; clone size: few; CDR3 DNA: TGTGCCAGCAGCCAAGTAACAGGGCGGAACACTGAAGCTTTCTTT; CDR3 protein: CASSQVTGRNTEAFF
V gene: TRBV6-2/TRBV6-3; D gene: -; J gene: TRBJ1-5; clone size: -; CDR3 DNA: TGTGCCAGCAGTTACTCGGAGGGGTCGCCCCAGCATTTT; CDR3 protein: CASSYSEGSPQHF
V gene: TRBV7-9; D gene: TRBD2; J gene: TRBJ2-2; clone size: -; CDR3 DNA: TGTGCCAGCAGGAATAGCGGGTTGAACACCGGGGAGCTGTTTTTT; CDR3 protein: CASRNSGLNTGELFF
V gene: TRBV7-9; D gene: TRBD1; J gene: TRBJ2-6; clone size: once; CDR3 DNA: TGTGCCAGCAGCCGGGACAGGGGGATGGCTGGGGCCAACGTCCTGACTTTC; CDR3 protein: CASSRDRGMAGANVLTF
V gene: TRBV7-9; D gene: TRBD1; J gene: TRBJ1-2; clone size: -; CDR3 DNA: TGTGCCAGCAGCTGGGGAACAGGGGGGAACTATGGCTACACCTTC; CDR3 protein: CASSWGTGGNYGYTF
V gene: TRBV5-1; D gene: -; J gene: TRBJ2-5; clone size: -; CDR3 DNA: TGCGCCAGCAGCTTGGCTACAGGGACGGAGACCCAGTACTTC; CDR3 protein: CASSLATGTETQYF
V gene: TRBV24-1; D gene: TRBD1; J gene: TRBJ2-1; clone size: many; CDR3 DNA: TGTGCCACCGGAAGGACAGGGGGCAACAATGAGCAGTTCTTC; CDR3 protein: CATGRTGGNNEQFF
V gene: TRBV12-3/TRBV12-4; D gene: -; J gene: TRBJ2-7; clone size: -; CDR3 DNA: TGTGCCAGCAGCATGCCGGGGTACGAGCAGTACTTC; CDR3 protein: CASSMPGYEQYF
V gene: TRBV15; D gene: TRBD1; J gene: TRBJ2-7; clone size: -; CDR3 DNA: TGTGCCACCAGCAGTAACATGCCCCGGACAGGTTCCGAGCAGTACTTC; CDR3 protein: CATSSNMPRTGSEQYF
V gene: TRBV19; D gene: -; J gene: TRBJ1-6; clone size: once; CDR3 DNA: TGTGCCAGTACCGAAGGGGCCGTCGGCCCCCTCCACTTT; CDR3 protein: CASTEGAVGPLHF
V gene: TRBV10-3; D gene: -; J gene: TRBJ1-5; clone size: -; CDR3 DNA: TGTGCCATCAGTGATCGGGCAGGGGCTCAGCCCCAGCATTTT; CDR3 protein: CAISDRAGAQPQHF
V gene: TRBV2; D gene: -; J gene: TRBJ1-6; clone size: -; CDR3 DNA: TGTGCCAGCAAAGTAGACTTTCATAATTCACCCCTCCACTTT; CDR3 protein: CASKVDFHNSPLHF
V gene: TRBV2; D gene: -; J gene: TRBJ1-6; clone size: -; CDR3 DNA: TGTGCCAGCCACGACGGACAGACCAATTCACCCCTCCACTTT; CDR3 protein: CASHDGQTNSPLHF
V gene: TRBV6-1; D gene: TRBD1; J gene: TRBJ1-4; clone size: -; CDR3 DNA: TGTGCCAGCAGTGAAGCGCGTGGGTTCGGGACAGGGGGCGCCAGCCATAATGAAAAACTGTTTTTT; CDR3 protein: CASSEARGFGTGGASHNEKLFF
V gene: TRBV3-1/TRBV3-2; D gene: -; J gene: TRBJ1-5; clone size: -; CDR3 DNA: TGTGCCAGCAGCCAAGCGGGCCAGGGAAATCAGCCCCAGCATTTT; CDR3 protein: CASSQAGQGNQPQHF